This T cell receptor (beta chain) was obtained from a study of T cell changes during pregnancy in multiple sclerosis. Assay used: immunoSEQ multiplex PCR; TCRdb lists only in-frame clones, some missing. The table shows under 70,000 clones, with almost 95% occurring only once. Germline lookup yields CDR1 MNHEY and CDR2 SVGAGI. V gave up 7 bases and J gave up 0 bases, with 15 bases separating them. The CDR3 runs 15 residues. The chain recombines TRBV6-5 with TRBJ1-1, with TRBD1 as a possible D gene (6 bases). This receptor was taken from a female donor in good health, enrolled as a control in a pregnancy study. The sample was peripheral blood, taken in the third trimester of pregnancy. The CDR3 loop reads CASTLNRALNTEAFF. The CDR3 nucleotides read TGTGCCAGCACGCTAAACAGGGCCTTGAACACTGAAGCTTTCTTT.